This TCR beta chain came from a study of cytomegalovirus exposure and HLA in healthy donors. Findings and caveats of the study: It is likely that the observed cluster of highly shared sequence variants was a sequencing artifact. A link between a missense DCLRE1C variant and TCR beta V- and J-gene trimming emerged from a later analysis. Most TCRs appeared rarely, but some public TCRs recurred in many donors.

Trimming stripped 9 bases from V and 6 bases from J, with 14 bases between. This CDR3 is 13 amino acids long. Germline assignment: CDR1 SEHNR and CDR2 FQNEAQ (reference sequence). Worth noting for this clone: Its antigen is not known.

PCR primers comprised 60 Vbeta and 13 Jbeta primers. Sequenced by immunoSEQ multiplex PCR; TCRdb stores in-frame clones only, minus some. The profile shows approximately 120,000 clones, more than 70% of them singletons. The TCR originated in a woman between 45 and 65 years old in good health and CMV-seropositive. The chain has TRBV7-9 and TRBJ1-4; unclear D gene. The sequenced material came from PBMCs. The CDR3 sequence: CASPAPGDEKLFF. The CDR3 DNA sequence: TGTGCCAGTCCAGCTCCGGGAGATGAAAAACTGTTTTTT.